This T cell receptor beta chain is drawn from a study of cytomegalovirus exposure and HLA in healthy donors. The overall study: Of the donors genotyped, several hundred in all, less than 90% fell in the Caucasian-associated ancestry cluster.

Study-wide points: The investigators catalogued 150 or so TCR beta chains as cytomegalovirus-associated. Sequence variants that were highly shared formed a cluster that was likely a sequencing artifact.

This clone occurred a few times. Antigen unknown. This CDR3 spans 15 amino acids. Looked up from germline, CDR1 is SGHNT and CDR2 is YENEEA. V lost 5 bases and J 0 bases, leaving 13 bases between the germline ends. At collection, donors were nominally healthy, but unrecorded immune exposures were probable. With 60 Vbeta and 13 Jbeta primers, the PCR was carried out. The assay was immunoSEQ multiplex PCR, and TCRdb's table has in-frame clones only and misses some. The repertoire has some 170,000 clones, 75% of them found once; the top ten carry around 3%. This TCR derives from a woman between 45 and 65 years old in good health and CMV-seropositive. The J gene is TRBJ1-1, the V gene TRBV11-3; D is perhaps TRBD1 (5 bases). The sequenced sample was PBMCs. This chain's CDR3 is CASSERETVNTEAFF. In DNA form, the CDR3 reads TGTGCCAGCAGCGAAAGAGAGACAGTGAACACTGAAGCTTTCTTT.